The sequence of this T cell receptor (beta chain) was determined in a study of shared clonotypes between healthy human individuals. Study-wide background: Three plates were used per donor for CD4 naive, three for CD4 memory, two for CD8 naive and one for CD8 memory.

Study outcomes and limitations: Naive subsets generally had larger estimated richness than memory subsets.

Assay: immunoSEQ multiplex PCR; the TCRdb copy retains only in-frame clones and omits some. Among about 320,000 clones, 80% to 90% were seen once, and the ten largest hold 15% to 20%. For this clone: Its antigen is as yet unknown.

This CDR3 contains 16 residues. Germline CDR1 reads WNHNN; CDR2 reads SYGVQD (reference sequence). V gave up 7 bases and J gave up 4 bases, with 19 bases separating them. The material sequenced was memory CD8+ T cells sorted from blood. Documented subset: CD45RO+ cells pooled with CCR7-negative TemRA cells. The sequence was collected from a man aged 18 to 29 in good health. The chain uses TRBV10-1 and TRBJ2-2; D perhaps matches TRBD1 (8 bases). CDR3 residues: CASTRGAGGFTGELFF. The CDR3 DNA is TGCGCCAGCACCCGGGGGGCAGGGGGCTTCACCGGGGAGCTGTTTTTT.